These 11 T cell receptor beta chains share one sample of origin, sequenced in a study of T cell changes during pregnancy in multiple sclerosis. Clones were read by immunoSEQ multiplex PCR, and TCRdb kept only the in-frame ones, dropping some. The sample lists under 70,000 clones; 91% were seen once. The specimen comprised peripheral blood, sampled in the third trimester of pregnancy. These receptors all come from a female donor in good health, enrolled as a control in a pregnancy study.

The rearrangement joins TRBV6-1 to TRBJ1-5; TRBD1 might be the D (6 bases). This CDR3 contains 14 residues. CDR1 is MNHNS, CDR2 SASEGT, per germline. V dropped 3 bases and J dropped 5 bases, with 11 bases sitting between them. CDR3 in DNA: TGTGCCAGCAGTGAGGACAGTATATATCAGCCCCAGCATTTT. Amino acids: CASSEDSIYQPQHF.

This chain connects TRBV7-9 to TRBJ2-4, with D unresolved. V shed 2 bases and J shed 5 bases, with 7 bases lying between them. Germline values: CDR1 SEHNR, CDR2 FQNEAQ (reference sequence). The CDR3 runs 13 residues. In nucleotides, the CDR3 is TGTGCCAGCAGCTTATCGGTCCAAAACATTCAGTACTTC. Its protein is CASSLSVQNIQYF.

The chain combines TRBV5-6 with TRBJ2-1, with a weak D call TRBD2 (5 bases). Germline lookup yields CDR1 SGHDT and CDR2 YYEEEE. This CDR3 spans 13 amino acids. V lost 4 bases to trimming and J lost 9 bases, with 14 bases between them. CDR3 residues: CASSSRDRSEQFF. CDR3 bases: TGTGCCAGCAGCAGCCGGGATCGTAGTGAGCAGTTCTTC.

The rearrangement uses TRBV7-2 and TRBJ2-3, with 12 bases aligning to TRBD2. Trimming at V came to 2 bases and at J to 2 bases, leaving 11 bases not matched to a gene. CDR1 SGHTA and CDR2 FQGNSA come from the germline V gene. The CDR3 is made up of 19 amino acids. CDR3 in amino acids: CASSLPQGLAGVNTDTQYF. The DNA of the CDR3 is TGTGCCAGCAGCTTACCACAGGGACTAGCGGGTGTAAACACAGATACGCAGTATTTT.

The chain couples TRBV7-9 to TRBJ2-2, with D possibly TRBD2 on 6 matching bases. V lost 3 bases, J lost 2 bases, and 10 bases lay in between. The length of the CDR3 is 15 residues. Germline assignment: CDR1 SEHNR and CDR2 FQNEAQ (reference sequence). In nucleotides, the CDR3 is TGTGCCAGCAGCTTGAGGAGGGAAAACACCGGGGAGCTGTTTTTT. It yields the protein CASSLRRENTGELFF.

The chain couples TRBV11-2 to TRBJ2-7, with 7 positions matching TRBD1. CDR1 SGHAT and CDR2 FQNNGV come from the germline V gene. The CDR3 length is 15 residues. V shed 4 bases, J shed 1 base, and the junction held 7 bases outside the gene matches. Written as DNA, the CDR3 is TGTGCCAGCAGCTCGTTTACAGGGGATTCCTACGAGCAGTACTTC. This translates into CASSSFTGDSYEQYF.

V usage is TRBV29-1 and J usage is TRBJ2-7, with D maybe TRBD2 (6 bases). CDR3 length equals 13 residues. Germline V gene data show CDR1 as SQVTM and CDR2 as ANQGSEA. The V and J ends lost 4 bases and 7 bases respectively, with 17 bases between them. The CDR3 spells CSVVGGLLREQYF. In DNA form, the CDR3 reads TGCAGCGTTGTGGGGGGTCTATTGAGGGAGCAGTACTTC.

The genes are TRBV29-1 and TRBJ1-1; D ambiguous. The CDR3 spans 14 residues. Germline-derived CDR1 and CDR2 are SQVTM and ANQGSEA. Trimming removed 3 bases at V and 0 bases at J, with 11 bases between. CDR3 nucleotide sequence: TGCAGCGTTGATCCCATATCTATGAACACTGAAGCTTTCTTT. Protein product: CSVDPISMNTEAFF.

The CDR3 reads CASSPPTRREQYF. The DNA for the CDR3 is TGTGCCAGCAGCCCCCCGACTAGACGCGAGCAGTACTTC. J is TRBJ2-7 and V is TRBV7-9, with TRBD2 as a possible D gene (6 bases). V lost 5 bases, J lost 6 bases, and 14 bases lay in between. The CDR3 spans 13 residues. CDR1 SEHNR and CDR2 FQNEAQ come from the germline V gene (reference sequence).

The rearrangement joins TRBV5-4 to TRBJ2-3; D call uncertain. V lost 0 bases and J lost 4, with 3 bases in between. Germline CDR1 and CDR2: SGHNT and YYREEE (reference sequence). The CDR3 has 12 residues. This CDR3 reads CASSLASDTQYF. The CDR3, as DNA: TGTGCCAGCAGCTTGGCCTCAGATACGCAGTATTTT.

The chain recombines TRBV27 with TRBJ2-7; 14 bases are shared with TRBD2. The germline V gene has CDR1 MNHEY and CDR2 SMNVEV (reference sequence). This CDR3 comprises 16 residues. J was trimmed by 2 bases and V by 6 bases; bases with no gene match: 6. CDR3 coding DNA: TGTGCCAGCAGCGGGACTAGCGGGAGTCTTACCTACGAGCAGTACTTC. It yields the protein CASSGTSGSLTYEQYF.